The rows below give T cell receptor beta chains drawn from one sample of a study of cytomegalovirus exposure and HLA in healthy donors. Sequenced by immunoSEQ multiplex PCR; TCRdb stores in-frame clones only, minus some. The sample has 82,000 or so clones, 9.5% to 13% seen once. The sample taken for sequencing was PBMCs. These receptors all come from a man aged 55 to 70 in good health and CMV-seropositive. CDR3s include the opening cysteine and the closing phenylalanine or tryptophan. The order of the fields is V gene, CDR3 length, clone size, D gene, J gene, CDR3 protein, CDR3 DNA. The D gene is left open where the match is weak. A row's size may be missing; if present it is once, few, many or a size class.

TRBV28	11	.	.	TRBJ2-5	CASSSSETQYF	TGTGCCAGCAGTTCTAGTGAGACCCAGTACTTC
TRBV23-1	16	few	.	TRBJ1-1	CASSQNIRGWGTEAFF	TGCGCCAGCAGTCAAAATATTAGGGGCTGGGGAACTGAAGCTTTCTTT
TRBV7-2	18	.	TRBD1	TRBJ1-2	CASSSGPGQGIGNYGYTF	TGTGCCAGCAGCTCGGGACCGGGACAGGGAATTGGTAACTATGGCTACACCTTC
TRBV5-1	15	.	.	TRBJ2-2	CASSLRGIETGELFF	TGCGCCAGCAGCTTGCGAGGGATAGAGACCGGGGAGCTGTTTTTT
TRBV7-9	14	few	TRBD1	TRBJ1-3	CASSPQGAGNTIYF	TGTGCCAGCAGCCCACAGGGGGCTGGAAACACCATATATTTT
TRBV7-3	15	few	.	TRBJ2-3	CASSLASDRTDTQYF	TGTGCCAGCAGCTTAGCTAGCGATCGCACAGATACGCAGTATTTT
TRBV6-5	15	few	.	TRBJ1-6	CASSYSSEANSPLHF	TGTGCCAGCAGTTACAGCAGTGAGGCTAACTCACCCCTCCACTTT
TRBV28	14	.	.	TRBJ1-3	CASVPGAAGNTIYF	TGTGCCAGCGTTCCAGGGGCGGCTGGAAACACCATATATTTT
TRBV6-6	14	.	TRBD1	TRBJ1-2	CASRNRGRSYGYTF	TGTGCCAGCAGAAACAGGGGTCGGTCCTATGGCTACACCTTC
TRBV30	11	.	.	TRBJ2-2	CTWGPAGELFF	TGTACCTGGGGGCCAGCAGGGGAGCTGTTTTTT
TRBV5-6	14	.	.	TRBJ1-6	CASSLLQENSPLHF	TGTGCCAGCAGCTTGCTACAGGAGAATTCACCCCTCCACTTT
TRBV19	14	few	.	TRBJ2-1	CASSIGIPGNEQFF	TGTGCCAGTAGTATCGGGATCCCTGGCAATGAGCAGTTCTTC
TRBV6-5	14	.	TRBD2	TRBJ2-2	CASTLRGGAGELFF	TGTGCCAGCACTTTGAGGGGAGGGGCCGGGGAGCTGTTTTTT
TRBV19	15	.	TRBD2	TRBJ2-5	CASSTPGLAEETQYF	TGTGCCAGTAGTACGCCGGGACTAGCGGAAGAGACCCAGTACTTC
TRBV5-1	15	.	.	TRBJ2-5	CASSLVSSGRETQYF	TGCGCCAGCAGCTTGGTTAGTAGCGGAAGAGAGACCCAGTACTTC
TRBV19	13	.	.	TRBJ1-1	CASSTYQGTEAFF	TGTGCCAGTAGTACGTACCAGGGGACTGAAGCTTTCTTT
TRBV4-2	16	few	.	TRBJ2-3	CASSQDNRGSTDTQYF	TGTGCCAGCAGCCAAGATAACCGAGGAAGCACAGATACGCAGTATTTT
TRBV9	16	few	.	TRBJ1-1	CASSSRDGGGITEAFF	TGTGCCAGCAGCTCCCGGGACGGGGGGGGGATCACTGAAGCTTTCTTT
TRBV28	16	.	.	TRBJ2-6	CASSLGGIAGANVLTF	TGTGCCAGCAGTTTAGGGGGCATCGCTGGGGCCAACGTCCTGACTTTC
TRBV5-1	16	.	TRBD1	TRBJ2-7	CASSYDVSKGAYEQYF	TGCGCCAGCAGCTATGATGTGTCAAAGGGGGCATACGAGCAGTACTTC
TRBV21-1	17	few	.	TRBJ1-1	CASSKFPSGQGCTEAFF	TGTGCCAGCAGCAAATTCCCCAGTGGACAGGGCTGCACTGAAGCTTTCTTT
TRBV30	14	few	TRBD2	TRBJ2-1	CAWTGGRAVDEQFF	TGTGCCTGGACGGGTGGGAGGGCCGTGGATGAGCAGTTCTTC
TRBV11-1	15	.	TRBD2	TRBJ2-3	CASSPGLARTDTQYF	TGTGCCAGCAGCCCGGGACTAGCGAGGACAGATACGCAGTATTTT
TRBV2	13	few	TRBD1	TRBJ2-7	CASSRDSFYEQYF	TGTGCCAGCAGCCGGGACAGCTTTTACGAGCAGTACTTC
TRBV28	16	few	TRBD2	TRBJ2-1	CASSELAGTVYNEQFF	TGTGCCAGCAGTGAGCTAGCGGGAACGGTCTACAATGAGCAGTTCTTC
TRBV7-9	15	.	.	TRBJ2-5	CASSFTLDSQETQYF	TGTGCCAGCAGCTTTACCCTTGACAGTCAAGAGACCCAGTACTTC
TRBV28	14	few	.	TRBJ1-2	CASSFGGAWYGYTF	TGTGCCAGCAGTTTTGGGGGCGCTTGGTATGGCTACACCTTC
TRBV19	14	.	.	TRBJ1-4	CASKDQGKTLELFF	TGTGCCAGTAAGGACCAGGGTAAGACTCTGGAACTGTTTTTT
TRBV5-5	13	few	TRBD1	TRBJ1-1	CASGPRGPTEAFF	TGTGCCAGCGGGCCCAGGGGGCCCACTGAAGCTTTCTTT
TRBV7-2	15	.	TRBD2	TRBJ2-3	CASSPSGGRTDTQYF	TGTGCCAGCAGCCCTAGCGGGGGACGCACAGATACGCAGTATTTT
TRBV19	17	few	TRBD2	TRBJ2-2	CASTTGLAGPYTGELFF	TGTGCCAGTACCACCGGACTAGCGGGACCGTACACCGGGGAGCTGTTTTTT
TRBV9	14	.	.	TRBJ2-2	CASSVGWETGELFF	TGTGCCAGCAGCGTAGGGTGGGAGACCGGGGAGCTGTTTTTT
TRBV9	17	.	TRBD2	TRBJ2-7	CASSPGLAGGLSNEQYF	TGTGCCAGCAGCCCGGGACTAGCGGGAGGGCTTTCGAACGAGCAGTACTTC
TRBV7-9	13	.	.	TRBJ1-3	CASGRAGEYTIYF	TGTGCCAGCGGGCGGGCAGGGGAGTACACCATATATTTT
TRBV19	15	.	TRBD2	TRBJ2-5	CASSFGTSGQETQYF	TGTGCCAGTAGTTTCGGGACTAGCGGACAAGAGACCCAGTACTTC
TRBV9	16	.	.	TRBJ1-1	CASSVGGGDWYTEAFF	TGTGCCAGCAGCGTAGGAGGAGGGGATTGGTACACTGAAGCTTTCTTT
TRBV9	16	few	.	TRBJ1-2	CASSPRAGERYYGYTF	TGTGCCAGCAGCCCGAGGGCAGGGGAGAGGTACTATGGCTACACCTTC
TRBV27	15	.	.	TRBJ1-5	CASSPTWTADQPQHF	TGTGCCAGCAGTCCGACATGGACAGCTGATCAGCCCCAGCATTTT
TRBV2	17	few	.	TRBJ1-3	CASSANPSDRSGNTIYF	TGTGCCAGCAGCGCAAACCCATCTGACAGGAGTGGAAACACCATATATTTT
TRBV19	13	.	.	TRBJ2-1	CASRERTYNEQFF	TGTGCCAGTAGAGAGCGGACCTACAATGAGCAGTTCTTC
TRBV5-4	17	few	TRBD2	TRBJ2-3	CASSQGLAGVRADTQYF	TGTGCCAGCAGCCAGGGACTAGCGGGAGTGCGGGCAGATACGCAGTATTTT
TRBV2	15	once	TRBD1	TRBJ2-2	CASSDRTGGIGELFF	TGTGCCAGCAGTGACCGGACAGGCGGCATCGGGGAGCTGTTTTTT
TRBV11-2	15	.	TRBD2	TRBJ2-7	CASSLRGTSGIEQYF	TGTGCCAGCAGCCTCCGTGGGACTAGCGGGATCGAGCAGTACTTC
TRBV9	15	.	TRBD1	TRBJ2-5	CASSAETGAGETQYF	TGTGCCAGCAGCGCGGAGACAGGGGCGGGGGAGACCCAGTACTTC
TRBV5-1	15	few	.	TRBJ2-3	CASSPRRSNTDTQYF	TGCGCCAGCAGCCCCCGTAGGAGTAATACGGATACGCAGTATTTT
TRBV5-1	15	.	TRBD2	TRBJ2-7	CASSTGLAEYYEQYF	TGCGCCAGCAGCACGGGACTAGCGGAGTATTACGAGCAGTACTTC
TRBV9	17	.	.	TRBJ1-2	CASSVLWTANTNYGYTF	TGTGCCAGCAGCGTCCTTTGGACTGCCAATACTAACTATGGCTACACCTTC
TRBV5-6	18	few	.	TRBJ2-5	CASSPSAGSGRLGETQYF	TGTGCCAGCAGCCCATCGGCGGGTAGCGGTCGGCTCGGGGAGACCCAGTACTTC
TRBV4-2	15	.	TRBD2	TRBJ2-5	CASSRQTSAEETQYF	TGTGCCAGCAGCCGCCAGACTAGCGCCGAAGAGACCCAGTACTTC
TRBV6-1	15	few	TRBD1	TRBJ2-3	CASRFGTGGTDTQYF	TGTGCCAGCAGATTCGGGACAGGGGGCACAGATACGCAGTATTTT
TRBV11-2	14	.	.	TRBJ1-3	CASSWDISGNTIYF	TGTGCCAGCAGCTGGGACATCTCTGGAAACACCATATATTTT
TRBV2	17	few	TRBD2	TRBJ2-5	CASSEASRLAGQETQYF	TGTGCCAGCAGTGAAGCGAGTCGACTAGCGGGACAAGAGACCCAGTACTTC
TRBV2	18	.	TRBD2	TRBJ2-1	CASSPTRGSGGVYNEQFF	TGTGCCAGCAGTCCTACTAGGGGTAGCGGGGGAGTCTACAATGAGCAGTTCTTC
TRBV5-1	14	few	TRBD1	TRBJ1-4	CASSPGTGNEKLFF	TGCGCCAGCAGCCCCGGGACAGGGAATGAAAAACTGTTTTTT
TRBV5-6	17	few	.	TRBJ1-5	CASSFFKGRDRTQPQHF	TGTGCCAGCAGTTTTTTTAAAGGGAGAGATAGGACTCAGCCCCAGCATTTT